One and the same sample provided the 10 T cell receptor delta chains below, sequenced in a study of Vδ1+ human thymocytes. Study-level findings and limits: In the thymus, TRG and TRD repertoires looked highly polyclonal with Gaussian CDR3 lengths.

These receptors' antigens are unknown. Sequences come from RNA converted to cDNA by reverse transcription. The CDR3 regions were amplified by multiplex PCR from V-gene primers to a constant-region primer. TCRdb re-called the multiplex PCR reads using CATT. The repertoire has over 45,000 delta-chain clones, roughly 16% of them found once; the top ten carry over 0.35%. The material sequenced was Vdelta1+ gamma-delta thymocytes from the thymus. Subset here: FACS-sorted CD3+ TCRalphabeta- TCRVdelta1+ TCRVdelta2- thymocytes. The receptors come from a girl less than two years old who had congenital heart surgery.

Points on this clone: Germline and junction disagree at one end, which may indicate a read error. The chain carries TRDV2 and TRDJ3, with TRDD3 matching over 9 bases. Per germline, CDR1 GEAIGNYY and CDR2 EKD. There are 24 residues in the CDR3. Here the CDR3 reads CACGTSLKRSTGGRETWDTRQMFF. DNA for the CDR3: TGTGCCTGTGGCACCAGTCTTAAACGCAGTACTGGGGGAAGAGAGACCTGGGACACCCGACAGATGTTTTTC.

The genes are TRDV1 and TRDJ1; 11 bases fit TRDD3. V trimming: 1 base; J trimming: 2 bases; junction bases outside the gene matches: 21. Looked up from germline, CDR1 is TSWWSYY and CDR2 is QGS. The CDR3 consists of 22 residues. CDR3 sequence: CALGEHRRPKMDWGISTDKLIF. CDR3 DNA sequence: TGTGCTCTTGGGGAACACCGACGACCTAAAATGGACTGGGGGATATCGACCGATAAACTCATCTTT.

This clone was counted only a few times. The rearrangement joins TRDV1 to TRDJ1, with D possibly TRDD3 on 7 matching bases. The CDR3 sequence is 22 residues long. V was trimmed by 2 bases and J by 1 base, leaving 32 bases between them. CDR1 is TSWWSYY and CDR2 is QGS in the germline V gene. CDR3 in DNA: TGTGCTCTTGGGGAAGTCGGACCTTCCCCTAAACTGGGGTATCTGGCCACCGATAAACTCATCTTT. Residues: CALGEVGPSPKLGYLATDKLIF.

The genes are TRDV1 and TRDJ1, with 11 bases identical to TRDD3. V lost 1 base, J lost 2 bases, and 27 bases stayed unmatched. CDR1 and CDR2 from the germline V gene are TSWWSYY and QGS. The CDR3 is 24 amino acids. The CDR3 nucleotides are TGTGCTCTTGGGGAACCAACCTCCCTTCGAGTCCCTGCGGCGTACTGGGGGATAACCGATAAACTCATCTTT. Encoded protein: CALGEPTSLRVPAAYWGITDKLIF.

A remark on this clone: Other nucleotide sequences from this sample produce the same CDR3. This chain connects TRDV1 to TRDJ1; 11 positions agree with TRDD3. Germline V gene data show CDR1 as TSWWSYY and CDR2 as QGS. Trimming took 0 bases from V and 4 from J; bases not matched to a gene: 22. This CDR3 has 22 amino acids. The CDR3 loop reads CALGELLLPPILGDIHHDKLIF. The CDR3 region has the DNA TGTGCTCTTGGGGAACTTCTTCTTCCTCCGATACTGGGGGATATCCATCACGATAAACTCATCTTT.

This clone appeared a few times. The chain combines TRDV1 with TRDJ1, with D maybe TRDD3 (6 bases). This CDR3 is built from 19 residues. In germline, CDR1 is TSWWSYY, CDR2 QGS. Trimming took 0 bases from V and 0 from J, leaving 20 bases between them. CDR3 DNA: TGTGCTCTTGGGGAACTTCAGCCTCTCCGTACTGGGTACACCGATAAACTCATCTTT. Translation: CALGELQPLRTGYTDKLIF.

This clone came up a few times. The V gene is TRDV1, the J gene TRDJ1; 8 bases align to TRDD3. The CDR3 loop spans 20 amino acids. The germline V gene has CDR1 TSWWSYY and CDR2 QGS. J lost 0 bases, V lost 4 bases, and 19 bases had no gene match. The CDR3 loop reads CALGVLPAWGTPRDTDKLIF. The CDR3 DNA sequence: TGTGCTCTTGGGGTTCTCCCTGCCTGGGGGACCCCAAGGGACACCGATAAACTCATCTTT.

This clone showed up just a few times. This rearrangement joins TRDV1 to TRDJ1; 12 bases fit TRDD3. The ends lost 1 base at V and 4 bases at J; junction bases unmatched: 10. The V gene's germline CDR1 is TSWWSYY and CDR2 QGS. There are 18 residues in the CDR3. The CDR3 sequence: CALGEPFLGDTEVDKLIF. The CDR3 coding sequence is TGTGCTCTTGGGGAACCATTCCTGGGGGATACGGAGGTCGATAAACTCATCTTT.

This chain joins TRDV1 and TRDJ1; TRDD3 agrees at 8 bases. After removal of 5 bases from V and 5 bases from J, the junction contained 19 bases not matched to a gene. This CDR3 is built from 18 residues. The germline V gene encodes CDR1 TSWWSYY and CDR2 QGS. CDR3 region: CALGRQGLWGMEIDKLIF. The CDR3, as DNA: TGTGCTCTTGGGAGGCAAGGGCTATGGGGGATGGAAATAGATAAACTCATCTTT.

This clone came up a few times. The chain links TRDV1 to TRDJ1; 13 bases are a match to TRDD3. This CDR3 is 22 amino acids long. Germline V gene sequence: CDR1 TSWWSYY, CDR2 QGS. V shed 0 bases, J shed 0 bases, and the junction held 16 bases outside the gene matches. Here the CDR3 DNA reads TGTGCTCTTGGGGAACTAACCCTACTGGGGGATACGACCCTAACCTACACCGATAAACTCATCTTT. Translated: CALGELTLLGDTTLTYTDKLIF.